One and the same sample provided the 26 T cell receptor beta chains below, sequenced in a study of T cell changes during pregnancy in multiple sclerosis. The repertoire was sequenced with immunoSEQ multiplex PCR; TCRdb's copy has only in-frame clones and lacks some. The sample holds 15,000 to 20,000 clones; approximately 95% are singletons and the top ten take about 0.89%. The starting material was peripheral blood, obtained in the third trimester of pregnancy. These receptors were collected from a female donor with multiple sclerosis, enrolled in a pregnancy study.

V is TRBV21-1 and J is TRBJ2-7; the D call TRBD2 from the table was never checked on the DNA. TRBV21-1 is classified as a pseudogene. The CDR3 spans 14 residues. This CDR3 reads CASSRQAGSYEQYF. CDR3 nucleotides: TGTGCCAGCAGCCGCCAGGCGGGCTCCTACGAGCAGTACTTC.

V is TRBV5-1 and J is TRBJ1-1; perhaps TRBD1 as D (6 bases). The V gene's germline CDR1 is SGHRS and CDR2 YFSETQ. V shed 1 base and J shed 4 bases, with 23 bases lying between them. The CDR3 totals 18 residues. This chain's CDR3 is CASSLTPGSGQLGTEAFF. CDR3 coding DNA: TGCGCCAGCAGCTTGACGCCAGGCTCTGGACAGCTCGGCACTGAAGCTTTCTTT.

This chain joins TRBV25-1 and TRBJ1-5, with 7 bases that match TRBD1. The CDR3 sequence is 15 residues long. Germline lookup yields CDR1 MGHDK and CDR2 SYGVNS. V shed 4 bases, J shed 12 bases, and the junction held 15 bases outside the gene matches. The CDR3 reads CASSGSRTGYPYQHF. In DNA, the CDR3 is TGTGCCAGCAGTGGTTCTCGGACAGGCTACCCATACCAGCATTTT. The full variable domain, rest sourced from reference TRBV25-1 and TRBJ1-5, is EADIYQTPRYLVIGTGKKITLECSQTMGHDKMYWYQQDPGMELHLIHYSYGVNSTEKGDLSSESTVSRIRTEHFPLTLESARPSHTSQYLCASSGSRTGYPYQHFGDGTRLSIL.

The genes are TRBV18 and TRBJ1-2, with D perhaps TRBD1 (6 bases). Trimming pared 0 bases from V and 6 bases from J, leaving 17 bases between. This CDR3 has 16 residues. Germline CDR1 and CDR2: KGHSH and LQKENI. The CDR3 DNA is TGTGCCAGCTCACCACCTGACAGGTCCCGGCTCAATGGCTACACCTTC. Encoded protein: CASSPPDRSRLNGYTF.

The genes are TRBV6-6 and TRBJ2-7; D possibly corresponds to TRBD1 (6 bases). The V gene's germline CDR1 is MNHNY and CDR2 SVGAGI (reference sequence). The V and J ends lost 5 bases and 5 bases respectively, with 22 bases between them. The CDR3 contains 16 residues. CDR3 sequence: CASSPRTVPPGDEQYF. The DNA of the CDR3 is TGTGCCAGCAGTCCCCGGACAGTTCCACCCGGGGACGAGCAGTACTTC.

CDR3 sequence (DNA): TGTGCCAGCAGCCCCGGGACAGTCAATCAGCCCCAGCATTTT. Amino acid sequence: CASSPGTVNQPQHF. This chain connects TRBV28 to TRBJ1-5; 7 nucleotides agree with TRBD1. CDR3 length equals 14 residues. The trim removed 6 bases at V and 3 bases at J, leaving 5 bases unmatched. From germline, CDR1 is MDHEN and CDR2 SYDVKM.

This clone showed up just once. The chain carries TRBV7-9 and TRBJ2-6; 7 nucleotides line up with TRBD1. This CDR3 has 16 residues. Losses at the gene ends were 5 bases for V and 1 base for J; bases not matched to a gene: 5. Germline V lookup: CDR1 SEHNR, CDR2 FQNEAQ (reference sequence). The CDR3 DNA reads TGTGCCAGCAGCCCCCCCAGGGGGTCTGGGGCCAACGTCCTGACTTTC. This sequence encodes CASSPPRGSGANVLTF.

The chain couples TRBV9 to TRBJ1-3; no clear D gene. The CDR3 is 16 residues long. V shed 1 base and J shed 2 bases, with 13 bases lying between them. Germline V gene sequence: CDR1 SGDLS, CDR2 YYNGEE. The CDR3 coding sequence is TGTGCCAGCAGCGTAAGCGAGGGTATCCCTGGAAACACCATATATTTT. Amino acid sequence: CASSVSEGIPGNTIYF.

The V and J genes are TRBV2 and TRBJ1-3; D gene unclear. Germline CDR1 is SNHLY and CDR2 is FYNNEI. V was trimmed by 6 bases and J by 4 bases, leaving 7 bases between them. The CDR3 length is 12 residues. The CDR3 spells CASRRAGNTIYF. CDR3 coding DNA: TGTGCCAGCAGGAGGGCCGGAAACACCATATATTTT.

The rearrangement uses TRBV11-2 and TRBJ2-4, with D possibly matching TRBD2 (5 bases). The germline CDR1 and CDR2 sequences are SGHAT and FQNNGV. Deletions cut 0 bases from V and 6 bases from J, with 9 bases between. There are 14 residues in the CDR3. This CDR3 is CASSLERAGNIQYF. In DNA form, the CDR3 reads TGTGCCAGCAGCTTAGAAAGGGCGGGAAACATTCAGTACTTC.

The chain uses TRBV5-1 and TRBJ1-1; the D is unclear. Germline CDR1 SGHRS, CDR2 YFSETQ. V lost 0 bases, J lost 5 bases, and 17 bases lay in between. This CDR3 is 16 amino acids long. In DNA, the CDR3 is TGCGCCAGCAGCTTGGATCCGGTACGTGGCGGGACTGAAGCTTTCTTT. Protein sequence: CASSLDPVRGGTEAFF.

The V call is TRBV6-5, the J call TRBJ1-5; D gene uncertain. V was pared by 6 bases and J by 4 bases, with 7 bases between. Germline-derived CDR1 and CDR2 are MNHEY and SVGAGI. The length of the CDR3 is 12 residues. CDR3 protein: CASRRGNQPQHF. In nucleotides, the CDR3 is TGTGCCAGCAGACGGGGTAATCAGCCCCAGCATTTT.

This clone was recorded only once. The chain employs TRBV27 and TRBJ2-1; weak D call: TRBD1 (5 bases). The CDR3 loop spans 14 amino acids. Germline CDR1 MNHEY, CDR2 SMNVEV (reference sequence). V was clipped by 7 bases and J by 1 base, with 11 bases between them. DNA of the CDR3: TGTGCCAGCATGGGGCAGGCGTCCTACAATGAGCAGTTCTTC. This translates into CASMGQASYNEQFF.

As concerns this clone: One junction end disagrees with the germline gene, perhaps due to a read error. The gene calls are TRBV27 and TRBJ1-3; TRBD1 matches at 7 bases. Germline V gives CDR1 MNHEY, CDR2 SMNVEV (reference sequence). The CDR3 loop spans 15 amino acids. CDR3 protein: CASSPGGRWGTTIYF. The DNA for the CDR3 is TGTGCCAGCAGCCCAGGGGGGAGATGGGGAACCACCATATATTTT.

The rearrangement joins TRBV28 to TRBJ2-5; D perhaps matches TRBD1 (7 bases). V lost 3 bases, J lost 2 bases, and 16 bases lay in between. The CDR3 contains 16 residues. Germline assignment: CDR1 MDHEN and CDR2 SYDVKM. The CDR3 is CASSFPTGRWQETQYF. The CDR3 region has the DNA TGTGCCAGCAGTTTCCCGACAGGGAGGTGGCAAGAGACCCAGTACTTC.

The chain recombines TRBV7-6 with TRBJ1-2; TRBD1 agrees at 8 bases. With V trimmed by 5 bases and J by 7 bases, 9 bases remained unmatched. The CDR3 sequence is 14 residues long. Germline V gene lookup returns CDR1 SGHVS and CDR2 FNYEAQ. CDR3 region: CASSLGTGFSGYTF. CDR3 in DNA: TGTGCCAGCAGCCTGGGGACAGGTTTTAGTGGCTACACCTTC.

The gene calls are TRBV27 and TRBJ1-5, with D possibly matching TRBD1 (5 bases). Trimming cost V 2 bases and J 1 base, with 12 bases left between them. The CDR3 sequence is 16 residues long. Germline CDR1 and CDR2: MNHEY and SMNVEV (reference sequence). Here the CDR3 DNA reads TGTGCCAGCAGTTTAGGGGGGAGAGGGAGCAATCAGCCCCAGCATTTT. Translating it yields CASSLGGRGSNQPQHF.

This clone has just one count. The chain has TRBV5-1 and TRBJ2-5; 7 nucleotides agree with TRBD1. J gave up 5 bases and V 7 bases, and 8 bases lay outside the gene matches. Germline loops: CDR1 SGHRS, CDR2 YFSETQ. The CDR3 consists of 13 residues. The CDR3 bases are TGCGCCAGCGCTAAGGGGGCTGGGGAGACCCAGTACTTC. This sequence encodes CASAKGAGETQYF.

V gene TRBV5-1 combines with J gene TRBJ2-3; 10 bases agree with TRBD2. The germline V gene encodes CDR1 SGHRS and CDR2 YFSETQ. The CDR3 is made up of 16 amino acids. V was clipped by 4 bases and J by 2 bases; unmatched bases: 7. The CDR3 protein is CASSVGLADFTDTQYF. The CDR3 DNA reads TGCGCCAGCAGCGTCGGACTAGCGGACTTCACAGATACGCAGTATTTT.

The V and J genes are TRBV13 and TRBJ2-1, with 8 bases aligning to TRBD2. Looked up from germline, CDR1 is PRHDT and CDR2 is FYEKMQ (reference sequence). Trimming removed 5 bases from V and 3 bases from J; junction bases left unmatched: 9. The CDR3 runs 16 residues. The CDR3 bases are TGTGCCAGCAGCATCGCGGGGGGTAGCGGCTACAATGAGCAGTTCTTC. It translates to CASSIAGGSGYNEQFF. The whole variable domain, filled in from reference TRBV13 and TRBJ2-1, reads AAGVIQSPRHLIKEKRETATLKCYPIPRHDTVYWYQQGPGQDPQFLISFYEKMQSDKGSIPDRFSAQQFSDYHSELNMSSLELGDSALYFCASSIAGGSGYNEQFFGPGTRLTVL.

This chain connects TRBV11-2 to TRBJ2-5, with TRBD1 matching over 8 bases. Trimming cost V 4 bases and J 5 bases; bases outside gene matches: 3. Germline CDR1 reads SGHAT; CDR2 reads FQNNGV. The CDR3 loop spans 13 amino acids. CDR3 residues: CASSSDRVETQYF. Here the CDR3 DNA reads TGTGCCAGCAGCTCGGACAGGGTCGAGACCCAGTACTTC.

The V and J genes are TRBV6-5 and TRBJ2-1; D might be TRBD2 (6 bases). Germline V gene sequence: CDR1 MNHEY, CDR2 SVGAGI. Trimming pared 6 bases from V and 9 bases from J, leaving 12 bases between. CDR3 size: 12 residues. The CDR3 nucleotides read TGTGCCAGCAGACAGGAGGGCTCTGAGCAGTTCTTC. This codes for CASRQEGSEQFF.

V is TRBV14 and J is TRBJ2-7; D gene ambiguous. The V and J ends lost 5 bases and 3 bases respectively, with 11 bases between them. From germline, CDR1 is SGHDN and CDR2 FVKESK. The length of the CDR3 is 13 residues. The CDR3 coding sequence is TGTGCCAGCAGCGACTTTGAGAACTACGAGCAGTACTTC. This encodes CASSDFENYEQYF.

The chain is built from TRBV12-5 and TRBJ1-2; D call uncertain. Trimming took 4 bases from V and 4 from J, leaving 10 bases between them. Per germline, CDR1 LGHNT and CDR2 FRNRAP. This CDR3 comprises 13 residues. The CDR3 here is CASGSGGGYGYTF. Written as DNA, the CDR3 is TGTGCTAGTGGTTCAGGTGGAGGCTATGGCTACACCTTC.

V gene TRBV7-2 combines with J gene TRBJ1-6, with 8 positions matching TRBD1. Looked up from germline, CDR1 is SGHTA and CDR2 is FQGNSA. There are 14 residues in the CDR3. Trimming took 5 bases from V and 9 from J; bases not matched to a gene: 6. CDR3 sequence: CASSRQGPASPLHF. As DNA, the CDR3 is TGTGCCAGCAGCCGACAGGGGCCAGCTTCACCCCTCCACTTT.

CDR3 sequence (DNA): TGTGCCAGCAGTTACGACAGGGAAGGAAACACCATATATTTT. It is translated as CASSYDREGNTIYF. The chain has TRBV6-5 and TRBJ1-3; 7 bases line up with TRBD1. The J segment lost 4 bases and the V segment lost 2 bases, leaving 2 bases of the junction unmatched. The germline V gene has CDR1 MNHEY and CDR2 SVGAGI. The CDR3 consists of 14 residues.